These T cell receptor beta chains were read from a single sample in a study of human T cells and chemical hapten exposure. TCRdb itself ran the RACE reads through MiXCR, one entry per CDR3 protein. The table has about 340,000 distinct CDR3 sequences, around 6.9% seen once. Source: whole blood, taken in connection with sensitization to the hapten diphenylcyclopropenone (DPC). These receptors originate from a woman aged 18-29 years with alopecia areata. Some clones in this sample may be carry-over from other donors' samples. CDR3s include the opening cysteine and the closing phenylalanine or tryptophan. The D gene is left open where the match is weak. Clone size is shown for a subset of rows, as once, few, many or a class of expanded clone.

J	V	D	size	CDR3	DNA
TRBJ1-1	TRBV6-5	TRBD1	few	CASCATGATEAFF	TGTGCCAGCTGCGCGACAGGGGCCACTGAAGCTTTCTTT
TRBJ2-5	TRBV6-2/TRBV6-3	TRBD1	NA	CASSQGQGVDF	TGTGCCAGCAGTCAGGGACAGGGAGTAGACTTC
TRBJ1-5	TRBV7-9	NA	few	CASSSPGDSNQPQHF	TGTGCCAGCAGTTCACCGGGGGATAGCAATCAGCCCCAGCATTTT
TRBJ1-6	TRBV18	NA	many	CASSPVQSSYNSPLHF	TGTGCCAGCTCACCGGTCCAGAGCTCCTATAATTCACCCCTCCACTTT
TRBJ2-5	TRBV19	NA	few	CASSTRGIETQYF	TGTGCCAGTAGTACCAGGGGCATAGAGACCCAGTACTTC
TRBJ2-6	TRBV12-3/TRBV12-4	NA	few	CASRKAGANVLTF	TGTGCCAGCAGGAAGGCTGGGGCCAACGTCCTGACTTTC
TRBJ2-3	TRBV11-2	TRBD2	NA	CASSSYQLARTQYF	TGTGCCAGCAGCTCCTACCAACTAGCGAGGACGCAGTATTTT
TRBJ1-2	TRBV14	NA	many	CASSQSPIGGYTF	TGTGCCAGCAGCCAATCCCCCATCGGAGGCTACACCTTC
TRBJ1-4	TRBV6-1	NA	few	CASSEDGRAEKLFF	TGTGCCAGCAGTGAAGACGGACGGGCCGAAAAACTGTTTTTT
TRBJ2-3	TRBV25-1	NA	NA	CASSATGTATQYF	TGTGCCAGCAGTGCCACAGGGACGGCTACGCAGTATTTT
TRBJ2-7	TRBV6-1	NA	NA	CASSEEVTGPYEQYF	TGTGCCAGCAGTGAAGAAGTTACAGGGCCCTACGAGCAGTACTTC
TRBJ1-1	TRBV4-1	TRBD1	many	CASSPGTDTEAFF	TGCGCCAGCAGCCCGGGGACAGACACTGAAGCTTTCTTT
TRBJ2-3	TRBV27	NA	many	CASRQDLTDTQYF	TGTGCCAGCAGGCAGGACCTCACAGATACGCAGTATTTT
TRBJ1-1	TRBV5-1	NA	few	CASSSDMDTEAFF	TGCGCCAGCAGCTCAGACATGGACACTGAAGCTTTCTTT
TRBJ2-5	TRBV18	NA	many	CASSPLPAGEETQYF	TGTGCCAGCTCACCACTTCCAGCGGGCGAAGAGACCCAGTACTTC
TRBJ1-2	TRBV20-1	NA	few	CSAREGTEYGYTF	TGCAGTGCTAGAGAAGGGACTGAGTATGGCTACACCTTC
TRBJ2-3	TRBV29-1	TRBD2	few	CSVEISGASTDTQYF	TGCAGCGTTGAGATTAGCGGGGCTAGCACAGATACGCAGTATTTT
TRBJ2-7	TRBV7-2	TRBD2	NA	CASSSSGDDYEQYF	TGTGCCAGCAGCTCTAGCGGGGATGACTACGAGCAGTACTTC
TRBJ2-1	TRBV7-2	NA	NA	CASRPSRRAGSNEQFF	TGTGCCAGCAGACCCTCCCGGAGGGCCGGGAGCAATGAGCAGTTCTTC
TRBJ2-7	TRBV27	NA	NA	CASSSRGSYEQYF	TGTGCCAGCAGTTCTAGGGGGAGCTACGAGCAGTACTTC
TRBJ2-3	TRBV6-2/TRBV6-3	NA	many	CASSSSVDTQYF	TGTGCCAGCAGCTCAAGCGTAGATACGCAGTATTTT
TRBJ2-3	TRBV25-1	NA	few	CASSEEGLTDTQYF	TGTGCCAGCAGTGAGGAGGGACTCACAGATACGCAGTATTTT
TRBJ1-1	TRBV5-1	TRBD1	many	CASSVTGGTEAFF	TGCGCCAGCAGCGTTACAGGGGGCACTGAAGCTTTCTTT
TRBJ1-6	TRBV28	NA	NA	CASSLQGVSPLHF	TGTGCCAGCAGTTTACAAGGGGTTTCACCCCTCCACTTT
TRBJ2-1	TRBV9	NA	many	CASSVVTDHSYNEQFF	TGTGCCAGCAGCGTAGTGACGGACCATTCCTACAATGAGCAGTTCTTC
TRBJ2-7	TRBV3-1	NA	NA	CASSQDIYEQYF	TGTGCCAGCAGCCAAGATATTTACGAGCAGTACTTC
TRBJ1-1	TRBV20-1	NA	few	CSARDLGTEAFF	TGCAGTGCTAGAGATCTTGGCACTGAAGCTTTCTTT
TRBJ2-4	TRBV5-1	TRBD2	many	CASSLLPGLAGTYVGKNIQYF	TGCGCCAGCAGCTTATTACCAGGACTAGCTGGGACGTACGTCGGCAAAAACATTCAGTACTTC
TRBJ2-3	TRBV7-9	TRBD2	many	CASTVGRSSTDTQYF	TGTGCCAGCACCGTCGGGAGGTCTAGCACAGATACGCAGTATTTT
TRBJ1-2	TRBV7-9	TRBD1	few	CASSQTGGLSRRHGYTF	TGTGCCAGCAGCCAGACAGGGGGCTTATCACGGCGGCATGGCTACACCTTC
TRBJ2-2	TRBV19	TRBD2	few	CASQLAVKGTGELFF	TGTGCCAGTCAACTAGCGGTTAAGGGAACCGGGGAGCTGTTTTTT
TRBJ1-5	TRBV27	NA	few	CASSLTGWQQPQHF	TGTGCCAGCAGTTTGACGGGTTGGCAACAGCCCCAGCATTTT
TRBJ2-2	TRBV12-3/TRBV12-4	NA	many	CASSFRQGGTGELFF	TGTGCCAGCAGTTTTAGGCAGGGGGGCACCGGGGAGCTGTTTTTT
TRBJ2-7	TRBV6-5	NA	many	CASSQRSMTYEQYF	TGTGCCAGCAGCCAGCGGTCAATGACCTACGAGCAGTACTTC
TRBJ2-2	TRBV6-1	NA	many	CASSGILPWDSILLPTGELFF	TGTGCCAGCAGTGGGATCCTCCCGTGGGATTCGATTCTCCTACCCACCGGGGAGCTGTTTTTT
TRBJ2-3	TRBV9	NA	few	CASAGPRADTQYF	TGTGCGTCGGCGGGGCCCCGAGCAGATACGCAGTATTTT
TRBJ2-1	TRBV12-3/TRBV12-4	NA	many	CASSPSGDYNEQFF	TGTGCCAGCAGTCCCTCGGGAGATTACAATGAGCAGTTCTTC
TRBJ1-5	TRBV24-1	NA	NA	CATRAGSNQPQHF	TGTGCCACCCGCGCGGGGAGCAATCAGCCCCAGCATTTT
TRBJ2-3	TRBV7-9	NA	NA	CASSLLLLGAADTQYF	TGTGCCAGCAGCTTACTTCTCTTAGGAGCAGCAGATACGCAGTATTTT
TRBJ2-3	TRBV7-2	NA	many	CATTSTDTQYF	TGTGCCACGACTAGCACAGATACGCAGTATTTT
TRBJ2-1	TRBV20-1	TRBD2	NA	CSARTSGGSSYNEQFF	TGCAGTGCTAGGACTAGCGGGGGAAGCTCCTACAATGAGCAGTTCTTC
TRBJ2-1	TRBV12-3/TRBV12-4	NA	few	CASSLDPHYNEQFF	TGTGCCAGCAGTTTAGATCCACACTACAATGAGCAGTTCTTC
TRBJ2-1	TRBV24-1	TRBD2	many	CATRKGTTTEQFF	TGTGCCACCAGGAAAGGGACTACGACTGAGCAGTTCTTC
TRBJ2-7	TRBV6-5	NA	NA	CASSLQISSYEQYF	TGTGCCAGCAGTTTGCAGATCAGCTCCTACGAGCAGTACTTC
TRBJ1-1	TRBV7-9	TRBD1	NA	CASSLRDRGAFF	TGTGCCAGCAGCTTAAGAGACAGGGGAGCTTTCTTT
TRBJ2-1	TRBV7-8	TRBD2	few	CASSLMGRLAASYNEQFF	TGTGCCAGCAGCTTAATGGGGAGACTAGCGGCTTCCTACAATGAGCAGTTCTTC
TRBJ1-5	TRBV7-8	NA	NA	CASSLVVGNQPQHF	TGTGCCAGCAGCTTGGTTGTCGGGAATCAGCCCCAGCATTTT
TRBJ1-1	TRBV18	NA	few	CASSPYDRNTEAFF	TGTGCCAGCTCACCGTACGACAGGAACACTGAAGCTTTCTTT
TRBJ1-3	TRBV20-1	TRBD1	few	CSARDRQGGNTIYF	TGCAGTGCCAGGGACAGGCAAGGGGGAAACACCATATATTTT
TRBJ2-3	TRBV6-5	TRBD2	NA	CASSSGTSENTDTQYF	TGTGCCAGCAGTTCGGGGACTAGCGAAAACACAGATACGCAGTATTTT